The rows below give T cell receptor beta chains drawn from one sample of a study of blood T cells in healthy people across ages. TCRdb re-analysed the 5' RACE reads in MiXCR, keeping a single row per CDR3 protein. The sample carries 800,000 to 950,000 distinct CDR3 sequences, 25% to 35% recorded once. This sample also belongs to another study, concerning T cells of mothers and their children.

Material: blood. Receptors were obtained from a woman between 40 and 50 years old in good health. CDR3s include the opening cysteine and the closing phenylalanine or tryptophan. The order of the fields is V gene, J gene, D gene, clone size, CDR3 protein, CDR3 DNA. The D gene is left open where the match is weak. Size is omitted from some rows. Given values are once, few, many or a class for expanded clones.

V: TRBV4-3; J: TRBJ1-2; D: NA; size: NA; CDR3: CASSQDLGGLGYTF; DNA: TGCGCCAGCAGCCAAGATCTTGGAGGTCTCGGCTACACCTTC
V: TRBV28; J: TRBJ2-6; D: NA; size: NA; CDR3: CASSSWGRTGANVLTF; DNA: TGTGCCAGCAGCTCATGGGGACGGACTGGGGCCAACGTCCTGACTTTC
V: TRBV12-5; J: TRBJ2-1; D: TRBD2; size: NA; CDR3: CASGFGAKGLAGMDEQFF; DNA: TGTGCTAGTGGTTTTGGGGCCAAGGGACTAGCGGGTATGGATGAGCAGTTCTTC
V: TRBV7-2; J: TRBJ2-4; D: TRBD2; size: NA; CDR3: CASSYRTGGLNIQYF; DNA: TGTGCCAGCAGCTATCGAACGGGGGGGTTGAACATTCAGTACTTC
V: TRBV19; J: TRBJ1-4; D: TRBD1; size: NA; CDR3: CASSSRQGPEKLFF; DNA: TGTGCCAGTAGTTCCCGACAGGGGCCTGAAAAACTGTTTTTT
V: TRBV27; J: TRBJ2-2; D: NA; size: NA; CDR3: CASSFPSRSNTGELFF; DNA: TGTGCCAGCAGTTTTCCGAGCAGATCGAACACCGGGGAGCTGTTTTTT
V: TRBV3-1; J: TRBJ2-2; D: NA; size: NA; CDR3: CASYRTGELFF; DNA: TGTGCCAGTTATAGGACCGGGGAGCTGTTTTTT
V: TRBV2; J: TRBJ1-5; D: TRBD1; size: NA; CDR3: CASSELKTGGFDQPQHF; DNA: TGTGCCAGCAGTGAACTCAAGACAGGGGGCTTCGATCAGCCCCAGCATTTT
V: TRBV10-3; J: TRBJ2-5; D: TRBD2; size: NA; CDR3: CAISDGLAGGDNEQYF; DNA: TGTGCCATCAGTGACGGTCTAGCGGGGGGCGACAATGAGCAGTACTTC
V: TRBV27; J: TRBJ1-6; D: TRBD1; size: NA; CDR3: CASSLLRTGGLRRDSPLHF; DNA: TGTGCCAGCAGTTTATTACGGACAGGGGGCCTCCGGCGGGATTCACCCCTCCACTTT
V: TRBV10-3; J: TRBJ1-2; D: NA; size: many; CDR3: CAISESRFYGYTF; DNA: TGTGCCATCAGTGAGTCGAGATTCTATGGCTACACCTTC
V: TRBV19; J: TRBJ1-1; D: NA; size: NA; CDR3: CASSPSWGEAFF; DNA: TGTGCCAGTAGTCCCTCCTGGGGGGAAGCTTTCTTT
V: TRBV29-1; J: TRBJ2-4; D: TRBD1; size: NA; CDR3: CSVGGVGGPISNEQYF; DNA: TGCAGCGTTGGGGGTGTAGGGGGCCCCATTTCGAATGAGCAGTACTTC
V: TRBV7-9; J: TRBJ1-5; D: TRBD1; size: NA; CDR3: CASSDQGALGNQPQHF; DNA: TGTGCCAGCAGCGACCAGGGGGCGTTGGGCAATCAGCCCCAGCATTTT
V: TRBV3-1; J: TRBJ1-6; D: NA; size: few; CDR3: CASSLLGLNSPLHF; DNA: TGTGCCAGCAGCCTTCTGGGACTTAATTCACCCCTCCACTTT
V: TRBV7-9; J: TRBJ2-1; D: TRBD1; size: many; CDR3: CASSFRQGAYNEQFF; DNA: TGTGCCAGCAGCTTCAGACAGGGCGCCTACAATGAGCAGTTCTTC
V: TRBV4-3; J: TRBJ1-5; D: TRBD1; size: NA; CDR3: CASSQDRQGWGQPQHF; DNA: TGCGCCAGCAGCCAAGACCGACAGGGGTGGGGTCAGCCCCAGCATTTT
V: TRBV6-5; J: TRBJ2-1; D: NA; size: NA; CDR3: CASSLDQSSYNEQFF; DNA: TGTGCCAGCAGCCTCGACCAGAGCTCCTACAATGAGCAGTTCTTC
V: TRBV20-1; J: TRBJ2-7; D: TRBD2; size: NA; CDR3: CSARHRTSGGGSYEQYF; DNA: TGCAGTGCTAGGCACAGGACTAGCGGGGGGGGGTCCTACGAGCAGTACTTC
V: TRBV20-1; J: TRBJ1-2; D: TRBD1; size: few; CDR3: CSARDQYRQGPYGYTF; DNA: TGCAGTGCTAGAGATCAATACCGACAGGGACCCTATGGCTACACCTTC
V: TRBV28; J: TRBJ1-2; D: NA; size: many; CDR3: CASSPVLGNYGYTF; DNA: TGTGCCAGCAGTCCCGTGTTGGGGAACTATGGCTACACCTTC
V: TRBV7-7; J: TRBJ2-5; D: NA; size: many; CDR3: CASSPGQTQGETQYF; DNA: TGTGCTAGCAGCCCCGGACAGACCCAAGGGGAGACCCAGTACTTC
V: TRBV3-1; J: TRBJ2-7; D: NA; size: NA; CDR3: CASSQGLREGSQYF; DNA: TGTGCCAGCAGCCAAGGATTACGGGAAGGGTCCCAGTACTTC
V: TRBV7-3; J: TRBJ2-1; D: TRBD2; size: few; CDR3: CASSLGTGGEEQFF; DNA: TGTGCCAGCAGCTTAGGGACGGGGGGGGAGGAGCAGTTCTTC
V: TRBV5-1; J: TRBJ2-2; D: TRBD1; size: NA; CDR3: CASSSAGTGGSGELFF; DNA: TGCGCCAGCAGCTCGGCCGGGACAGGGGGTTCCGGGGAGCTGTTTTTT
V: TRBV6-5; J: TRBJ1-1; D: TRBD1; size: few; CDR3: CASSSPGGMNTEAFF; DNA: TGTGCCAGCAGTTCCCCAGGGGGAATGAACACTGAAGCTTTCTTT
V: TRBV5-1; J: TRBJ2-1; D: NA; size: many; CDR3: CASSLDGYSYNEQFF; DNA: TGCGCCAGCAGCCTGGACGGATACTCCTACAATGAGCAGTTCTTC
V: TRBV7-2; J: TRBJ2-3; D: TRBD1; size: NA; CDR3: CASSSGQGRIDTQYF; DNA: TGTGCCAGCAGCTCTGGACAGGGGCGAATAGATACGCAGTATTTT
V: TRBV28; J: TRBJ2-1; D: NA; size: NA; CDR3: CTSSLGIGDYNEQFF; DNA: TGTACCAGCAGTTTAGGAATAGGGGACTACAATGAGCAGTTCTTC
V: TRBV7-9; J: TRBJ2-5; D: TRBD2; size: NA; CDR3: CASSSTRLAGAHTAQEAQYF; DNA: TGTGCCAGCAGCTCCACCCGACTAGCGGGGGCCCATACCGCCCAAGAGGCCCAGTACTTC
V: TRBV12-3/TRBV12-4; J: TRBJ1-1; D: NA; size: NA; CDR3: CASRSLLRGEAFF; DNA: TGTGCCAGCAGGTCCCTCCTAAGGGGGGAAGCTTTCTTT
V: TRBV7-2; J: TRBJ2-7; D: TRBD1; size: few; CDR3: CASSLGAGQGPRGYYEQYF; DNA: TGTGCCAGCAGCTTAGGAGCTGGACAGGGACCTCGGGGCTACTACGAGCAGTACTTC
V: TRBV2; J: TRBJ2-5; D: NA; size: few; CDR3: CASSDDAENAQETQYF; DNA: TGTGCCAGCAGTGACGACGCGGAGAACGCACAAGAGACCCAGTACTTC
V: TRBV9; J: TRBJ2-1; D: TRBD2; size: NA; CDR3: CAGLPGLAGVNSYNEQFF; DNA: TGTGCCGGCCTCCCCGGGCTAGCGGGGGTCAACTCCTACAATGAGCAGTTCTTC
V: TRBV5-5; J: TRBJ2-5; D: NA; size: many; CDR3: CASGASSRETQYF; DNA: TGTGCCAGCGGGGCTAGCTCTCGGGAGACCCAGTACTTC
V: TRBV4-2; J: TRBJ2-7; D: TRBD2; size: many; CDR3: CASSPQLAGGQYEQYF; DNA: TGTGCCAGCAGCCCGCAACTAGCGGGGGGTCAGTACGAGCAGTACTTC
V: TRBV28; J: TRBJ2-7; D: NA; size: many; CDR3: CASSLNWETSSYEQYF; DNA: TGTGCCAGCAGTTTAAACTGGGAGACATCCTCCTACGAGCAGTACTTC
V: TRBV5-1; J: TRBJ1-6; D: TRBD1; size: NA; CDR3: CASKSTVRGGNSPLHF; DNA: TGCGCCAGCAAATCCACGGTGCGAGGGGGCAATTCACCCCTCCACTTT
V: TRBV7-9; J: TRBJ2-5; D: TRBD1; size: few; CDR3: CALAGQGKETQYF; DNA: TGTGCCTTGGCCGGACAGGGGAAAGAGACCCAGTACTTC
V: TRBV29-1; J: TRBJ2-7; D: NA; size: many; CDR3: CSVWTESSYEQYF; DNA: TGCAGCGTCTGGACTGAAAGCTCCTACGAGCAGTACTTC
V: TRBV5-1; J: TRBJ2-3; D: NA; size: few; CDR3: CASSLERVTDTQYF; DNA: TGCGCCAGCAGCTTGGAAAGGGTTACGGATACGCAGTATTTT
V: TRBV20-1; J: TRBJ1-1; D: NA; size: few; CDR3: CSAPSRQNTEAFF; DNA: TGCAGTGCGCCGTCGAGACAGAACACTGAAGCTTTCTTT